This T cell receptor (beta chain) was sequenced during a study of T cells in Graves' hyperthyroidism and ophthalmopathy. Amplification of TCR beta CDR3 regions was performed using RNA transcripts as template. TCR CDR3 underwent first-round RT-PCR with the HTBI primer set. TCRdb used MiXCR to reprocess the multiplex PCR reads, holding one entry per CDR3 protein. The table has 550,000 to 850,000 distinct CDR3 sequences, 18% seen once; the top ten hold approximately 15%. Study conclusions and caveats: Most clonotypes expanded in the thyroid (above 0.001) were also present in blood. The model identified upcoming ophthalmopathy a median about 7.1 months ahead of onset.

Clinical symptoms, serum thyroxine, TRAb, thyroid ultrasound and orbital computed tomography informed diagnoses. It was approximately 9.4 ml of fresh peripheral blood that supplied the PBMCs. The sample holds many counts of this clonotype. The antigen remains undetermined. This CDR3 contains 14 residues. The V and J ends lost 2 bases and 4 bases respectively, with 9 bases between them. Germline loops: CDR1 SNHLY, CDR2 FYNNEI. This TCR came from a woman aged 50 to 60 with Graves' hyperthyroidism that later progressed to Graves' ophthalmopathy. Sequenced material: blood. The chain employs TRBV2 and TRBJ2-1; TRBD2 might be the D (6 bases). The CDR3 DNA reads TGTGCCAGCAGTGAACCTAGCGCTTACAATGAGCAGTTCTTC. Its translation is CASSEPSAYNEQFF. The variable domain in full, with the rest retrieved from reference TRBV2 and TRBJ2-1, is EPEVTQTPSHQVTQMGQEVILRCVPISNHLYFYWYRQILGQKVEFLVSFYNNEISEKSEIFDDQFSVERPDGSNFTLKIRSTKLEDSAMYFCASSEPSAYNEQFFGPGTRLTVL.